A single sample gave rise to the 17 T cell receptor beta chains below, sequenced in a study of PD-L1 blockade in urothelial cancer. Indicated time point: pretreatment peripheral blood. The table came from immunoSEQ multiplex PCR; TCRdb's copy has only in-frame clones and leaves some out. Of about 39,000 clones in the sample, approximately 91% were seen once. Sequencing was performed on PBMCs, taken around atezolizumab (anti-PD-L1) treatment. These receptors all come from a woman in her fifties or sixties with urothelial cancer.

The chain's CDR3 is CASRGHRDNYGYTF. The CDR3 nucleotides read TGTGCCAGCAGGGGTCACAGGGACAACTATGGCTACACCTTC. V usage is TRBV28 and J usage is TRBJ1-2, with D perhaps matching TRBD1 (6 bases). Per the germline V gene, CDR1 is MDHEN and CDR2 is SYDVKM. V was cut by 6 bases and J by 2 bases, with 13 bases left in between. The CDR3 runs to 14 residues.

CDR3 coding DNA: TGTGCCAGCAGTTTAGGGAGGGGGGGGTATGGCTACACCTTC. Translation: CASSLGRGGYGYTF. The rearrangement uses TRBV27 and TRBJ1-2; possible D gene TRBD1, 6 bases. CDR1 is MNHEY and CDR2 is SMNVEV in the germline V gene (reference sequence). V was trimmed by 2 bases and J by 5 bases, leaving 12 bases between them. This CDR3 comprises 14 residues.

The chain links TRBV28 to TRBJ2-7, with D possibly matching TRBD2 (6 bases). This CDR3 is 15 amino acids long. V was clipped by 6 bases and J by 2 bases, with 17 bases between them. The germline V gene has CDR1 MDHEN and CDR2 SYDVKM. CDR3 region: CASSSPGAGAYEQYF. Here the CDR3 DNA reads TGTGCCAGCAGCAGCCCGGGAGCGGGCGCCTACGAGCAGTACTTC.

This chain joins TRBV7-7 and TRBJ2-2; tentatively, D is TRBD1 (6 bases). The CDR3 runs to 14 residues. Trimming cost V 1 base and J 4 bases, with 7 bases left between them. The germline V gene has CDR1 SSHAT and CDR2 FNYEAQ (reference sequence). The CDR3 DNA reads TGTGCCAGCAGCTTAGAGGGGGTCACCGGGGAGCTGTTTTTT. Protein sequence: CASSLEGVTGELFF.

The chain is built from TRBV2 and TRBJ2-7; D remains ambiguous. CDR1 is SNHLY and CDR2 is FYNNEI in the germline V gene. V lost 7 bases to trimming and J lost 1 base, with 14 bases between them. The CDR3 spans 14 residues. CDR3 nucleotides: TGTGCCAGCAAAAGCATGGTAGTTTCCTACGAGCAGTACTTC. Its protein product is CASKSMVVSYEQYF.

V and J are TRBV5-4 and TRBJ2-7, with D possibly TRBD2 on 7 matching bases. CDR1 and CDR2 from the germline V gene are SGHNT and YYREEE (reference sequence). This CDR3 spans 16 amino acids. V was trimmed by 4 bases and J by 5 bases, leaving 22 bases between them. The CDR3 DNA is TGTGCCAGCAGCCCCCCGCCGGGGGGCATGGGTGACGAGCAGTACTTC. It yields the protein CASSPPPGGMGDEQYF.

This rearrangement joins TRBV27 to TRBJ1-1; maybe TRBD1 (6 bases). The germline V gene has CDR1 MNHEY and CDR2 SMNVEV (reference sequence). The CDR3 has 15 amino acids. V lost 3 bases, J lost 4 bases, and 15 bases lay in between. The DNA for the CDR3 is TGTGCCAGCAGTTTCGGAGAAGGGGGTGGCACTGAAGCTTTCTTT. This gives the protein CASSFGEGGGTEAFF.

V gene TRBV29-1 combines with J gene TRBJ2-1, with 13 nucleotides matching TRBD2. The CDR3 contains 15 residues. Trimming removed 7 bases from V and 4 bases from J; junction bases left unmatched: 7. The germline CDR1 and CDR2 sequences are SQVTM and ANQGSEA. DNA of the CDR3: TGCAGCGCCCGACTAGCGGGAGGACCGTACAATGAGCAGTTCTTC. It is translated as CSARLAGGPYNEQFF.

CDR3 in amino acids: CASSQEPGRGEKLFF. CDR3 DNA sequence: TGCGCCAGCAGCCAAGAGCCGGGTCGGGGTGAAAAACTGTTTTTT. The J gene is TRBJ1-4, the V gene TRBV4-1; no clear D gene. Trimming shortened V by 0 bases and J by 7 bases, and 12 bases separated the two germline ends. Germline lookup yields CDR1 MGHRA and CDR2 YSYEKL. The CDR3 runs 15 residues.

V is TRBV27 and J is TRBJ1-2, with 11 bases matching TRBD1. Trimming removed 6 bases from V and 5 bases from J; junction bases left unmatched: 14. Germline V gene lookup returns CDR1 MNHEY and CDR2 SMNVEV (reference sequence). This CDR3 is built from 17 residues. CDR3 sequence (DNA): TGTGCCAGCAGCCTTAGAGGACAGGGGGCTAGTGGTTATGGCTACACCTTC. Translation gives CASSLRGQGASGYGYTF.

CDR3 sequence (DNA): TGTGCCAGCAGCTTAGCGCCGGACATGAACACTGAAGCTTTCTTT. This encodes CASSLAPDMNTEAFF. The chain uses TRBV7-6 and TRBJ1-1, with D tentatively TRBD1 (5 bases). The CDR3 consists of 15 residues. Germline loops: CDR1 SGHVS, CDR2 FNYEAQ. V was shortened by 0 bases and J by 0 bases, with 8 bases between the two germline ends.

This sequence joins TRBV7-9 and TRBJ1-2; TRBD1 might be the D (5 bases). The CDR3 spans 15 residues. The germline gives CDR1 SEHNR, CDR2 FQNEAQ (reference sequence). V shed 5 bases and J shed 4 bases, with 17 bases lying between them. CDR3 amino acids: CASSLGTARGYGYTF. Here the CDR3 DNA reads TGTGCCAGCAGCCTGGGGACTGCAAGAGGCTATGGCTACACCTTC. Complete variable domain (other parts from reference TRBV7-9 and TRBJ1-2): DTGVSQNPRHKITKRGQNVTFRCDPISEHNRLYWYRQTLGQGPEFLTYFQNEAQLEKSRLLSDRFSAERPKGSFSTLEIQRTEQGDSAMYLCASSLGTARGYGYTFGSGTRLTVV.

This chain uses TRBV7-8 with TRBJ2-7; TRBD1 might be the D (6 bases). CDR3 size: 13 residues. Trimming removed 5 bases at V and 4 bases at J, with 12 bases between. The V gene's germline CDR1 is SGHVS and CDR2 FQNEAQ. The CDR3 DNA reads as TGTGCCAGCAGCATCGGACAGAGATACGAGCAGTACTTC. It codes for CASSIGQRYEQYF.

The genes are TRBV6-4 and TRBJ1-5; 10 bases match TRBD1. The J segment lost 2 bases and the V segment lost 9 bases, leaving 7 bases of the junction unmatched. CDR3 size: 15 residues. From germline, CDR1 is MRHNA and CDR2 SNTAGT. The CDR3 is CAREGTGDRNQPQHF. The CDR3 DNA reads as TGTGCCAGGGAAGGGACAGGGGATCGCAATCAGCCCCAGCATTTT.

The chain joins TRBV7-3 to TRBJ1-1, with TRBD1 as a possible D gene (6 bases). The V end lost 4 bases, the J end lost 4 bases, and 13 bases lay between the germline ends. Germline values: CDR1 SGHTA, CDR2 FQGTGA. This CDR3 region has 14 residues. DNA of the CDR3: TGTGCCAGCAGCTCGGACAGAAGGAGCACTGAAGCTTTCTTT. It is translated as CASSSDRRSTEAFF.

The CDR3 protein is CASSLRLSASSYNEQFF. The CDR3 DNA is TGTGCCAGTAGTCTACGACTGAGCGCCAGCTCCTACAATGAGCAGTTCTTC. V is TRBV19 and J is TRBJ2-1; D call uncertain. The CDR3 sequence is 17 residues long. The germline V and J ends were trimmed by 5 bases and 0 bases, with 17 bases remaining between them. The germline gives CDR1 LNHDA, CDR2 SQIVND (reference sequence).

The rearrangement joins TRBV30 to TRBJ2-5; a weak D match, TRBD2 (6 bases). The CDR3 spans 14 residues. V was clipped by 5 bases and J by 3 bases, with 16 bases between them. Germline V gives CDR1 GTSNPN, CDR2 SVGIG (reference sequence). The CDR3 nucleotides read TGTGCCTGGCAGCTCGGGACTGGGAAAGAGACCCAGTACTTC. Its translation: CAWQLGTGKETQYF. Full variable domain (missing parts from reference TRBV30 and TRBJ2-5): SQTIHQWPATLVQPVGSPLSLECTVEGTSNPNLYWYRQAAGRGLQLLFYSVGIGQISSEVPQNLSASRPQDRQFILSSKKLLLSDSGFYLCAWQLGTGKETQYFGPGTRLLVL.